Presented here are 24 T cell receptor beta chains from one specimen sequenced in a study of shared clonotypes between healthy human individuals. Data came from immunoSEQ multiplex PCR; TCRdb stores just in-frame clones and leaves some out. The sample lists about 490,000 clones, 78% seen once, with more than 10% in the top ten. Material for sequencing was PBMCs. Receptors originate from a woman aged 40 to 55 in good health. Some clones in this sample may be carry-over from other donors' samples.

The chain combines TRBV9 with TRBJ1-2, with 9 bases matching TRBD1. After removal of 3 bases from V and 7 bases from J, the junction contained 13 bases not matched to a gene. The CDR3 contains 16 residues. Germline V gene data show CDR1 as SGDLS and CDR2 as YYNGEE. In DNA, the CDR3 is TGTGCCAGCAGCGCCCAAGTACCGGGACAGGGAATTGGCTACACCTTC. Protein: CASSAQVPGQGIGYTF. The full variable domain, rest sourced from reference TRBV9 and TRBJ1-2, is DSGVTQTPKHLITATGQRVTLRCSPRSGDLSVYWYQQSLDQGLQFLIQYYNGEERAKGNILERFSAQQFPDLHSELNLSSLELGDSALYFCASSAQVPGQGIGYTFGSGTRLTVV.

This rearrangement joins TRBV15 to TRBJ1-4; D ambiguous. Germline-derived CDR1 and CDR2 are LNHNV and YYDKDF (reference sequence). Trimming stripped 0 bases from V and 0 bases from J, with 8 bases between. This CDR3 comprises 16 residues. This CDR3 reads CATSRDKGATNEKLFF. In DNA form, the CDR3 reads TGTGCCACCAGCAGAGATAAGGGCGCAACTAATGAAAAACTGTTTTTT.

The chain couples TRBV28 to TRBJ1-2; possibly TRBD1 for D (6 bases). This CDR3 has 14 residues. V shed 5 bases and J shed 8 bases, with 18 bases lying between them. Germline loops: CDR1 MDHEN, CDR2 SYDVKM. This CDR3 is CASSQRGGDIGYTF. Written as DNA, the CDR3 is TGTGCCAGCAGTCAGAGGGGGGGAGATATCGGCTACACCTTC.

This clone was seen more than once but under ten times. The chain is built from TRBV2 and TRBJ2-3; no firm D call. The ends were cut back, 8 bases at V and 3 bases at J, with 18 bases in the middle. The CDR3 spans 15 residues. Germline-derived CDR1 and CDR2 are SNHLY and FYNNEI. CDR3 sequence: CASGSGPGSTDTQYF. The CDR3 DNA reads TGTGCCAGCGGCAGTGGACCAGGTAGTACAGATACGCAGTATTTT.

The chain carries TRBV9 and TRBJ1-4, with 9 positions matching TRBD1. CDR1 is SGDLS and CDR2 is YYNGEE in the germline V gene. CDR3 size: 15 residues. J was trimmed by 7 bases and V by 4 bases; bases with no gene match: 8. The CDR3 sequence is CASSRSTGGGEKLFF. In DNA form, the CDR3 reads TGTGCCAGCAGCCGTAGCACAGGGGGCGGTGAAAAACTGTTTTTT. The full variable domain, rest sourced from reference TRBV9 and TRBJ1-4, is DSGVTQTPKHLITATGQRVTLRCSPRSGDLSVYWYQQSLDQGLQFLIQYYNGEERAKGNILERFSAQQFPDLHSELNLSSLELGDSALYFCASSRSTGGGEKLFFGSGTQLSVL.

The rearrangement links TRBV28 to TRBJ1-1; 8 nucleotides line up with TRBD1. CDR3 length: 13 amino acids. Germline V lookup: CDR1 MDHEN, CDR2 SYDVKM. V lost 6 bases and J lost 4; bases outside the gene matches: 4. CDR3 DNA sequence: TGTGCCAGCAGGATACAGGGGGGCACTGAAGCTTTCTTT. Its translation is CASRIQGGTEAFF.

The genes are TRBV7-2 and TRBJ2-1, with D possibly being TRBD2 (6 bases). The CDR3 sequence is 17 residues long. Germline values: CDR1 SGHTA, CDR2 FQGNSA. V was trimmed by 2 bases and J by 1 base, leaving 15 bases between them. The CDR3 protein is CASSLSAAGPSYNEQFF. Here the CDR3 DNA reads TGTGCCAGCAGCTTAAGTGCGGCGGGGCCTTCCTACAATGAGCAGTTCTTC.

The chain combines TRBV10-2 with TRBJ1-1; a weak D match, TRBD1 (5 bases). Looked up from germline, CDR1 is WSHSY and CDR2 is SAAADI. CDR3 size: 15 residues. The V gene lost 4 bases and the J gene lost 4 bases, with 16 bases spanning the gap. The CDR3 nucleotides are TGCGCCAGCAGTGGAAGAGGGGAGGAGGGCACTGAAGCTTTCTTT. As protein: CASSGRGEEGTEAFF.

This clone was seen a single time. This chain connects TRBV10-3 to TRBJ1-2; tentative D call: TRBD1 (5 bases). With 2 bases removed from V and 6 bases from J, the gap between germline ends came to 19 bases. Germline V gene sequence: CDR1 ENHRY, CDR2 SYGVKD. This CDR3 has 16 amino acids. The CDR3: CAISENPGTRGDGYTF. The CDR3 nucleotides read TGTGCCATCAGTGAGAACCCCGGGACTCGCGGGGATGGCTACACCTTC.

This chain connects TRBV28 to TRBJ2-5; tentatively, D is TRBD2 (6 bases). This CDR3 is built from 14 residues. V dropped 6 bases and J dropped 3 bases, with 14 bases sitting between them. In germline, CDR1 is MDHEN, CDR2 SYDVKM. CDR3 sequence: CASRGGVIEETQYF. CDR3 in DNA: TGTGCCAGCAGAGGAGGGGTCATAGAAGAGACCCAGTACTTC.

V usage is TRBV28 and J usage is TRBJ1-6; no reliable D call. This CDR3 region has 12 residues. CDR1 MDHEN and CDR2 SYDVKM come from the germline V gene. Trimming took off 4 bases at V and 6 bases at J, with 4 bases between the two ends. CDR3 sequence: CASSYSNSPLHF. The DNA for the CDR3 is TGTGCCAGCAGTTACAGTAATTCACCCCTCCACTTT.

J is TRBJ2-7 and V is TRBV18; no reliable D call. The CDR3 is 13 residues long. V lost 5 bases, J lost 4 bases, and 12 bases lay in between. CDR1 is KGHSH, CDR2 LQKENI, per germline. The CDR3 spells CASSVDRMYEQYF. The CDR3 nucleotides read TGTGCCAGCTCAGTAGATAGAATGTACGAGCAGTACTTC.

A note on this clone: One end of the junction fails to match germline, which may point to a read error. The CDR3 loop reads CAGSQDYPYNQPQHF. CDR3 sequence (DNA): TGCGCCGGCAGCCAAGATTACCCTTACAATCAGCCCCAGCATTTT. V usage is TRBV4-1 and J usage is TRBJ1-5; D is ambiguous. CDR1 and CDR2 from the germline V gene are MGHRA and YSYEKL. This CDR3 has 15 amino acids.

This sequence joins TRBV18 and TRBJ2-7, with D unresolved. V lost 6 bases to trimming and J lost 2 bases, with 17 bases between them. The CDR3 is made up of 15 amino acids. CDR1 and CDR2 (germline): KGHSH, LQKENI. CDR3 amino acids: CASSLLGDKAYEQYF. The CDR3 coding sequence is TGTGCCAGCTCCCTACTGGGTGACAAAGCCTACGAGCAGTACTTC.

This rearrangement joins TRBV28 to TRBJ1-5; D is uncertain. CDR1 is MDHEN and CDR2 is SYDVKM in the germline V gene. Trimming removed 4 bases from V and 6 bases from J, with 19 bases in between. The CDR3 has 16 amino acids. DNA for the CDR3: TGTGCCAGCAGTTCCTGGACCCAAGGTGGGGTTCAGCCCCAGCATTTT. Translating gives CASSSWTQGGVQPQHF.

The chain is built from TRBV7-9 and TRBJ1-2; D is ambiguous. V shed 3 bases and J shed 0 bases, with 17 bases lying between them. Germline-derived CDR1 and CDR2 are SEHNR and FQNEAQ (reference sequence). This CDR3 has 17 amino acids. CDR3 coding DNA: TGTGCCAGCAGCTTGAGTTGGGAGGGTCGGACTAACTATGGCTACACCTTC. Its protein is CASSLSWEGRTNYGYTF.

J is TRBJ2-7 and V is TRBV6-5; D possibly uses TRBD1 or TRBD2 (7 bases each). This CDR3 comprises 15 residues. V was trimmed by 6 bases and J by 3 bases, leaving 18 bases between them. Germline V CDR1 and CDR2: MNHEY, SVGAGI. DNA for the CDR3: TGTGCCAGCAGGCTAGGGGGCGGGAGTTTCTACGAGCAGTACTTC. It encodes CASRLGGGSFYEQYF.

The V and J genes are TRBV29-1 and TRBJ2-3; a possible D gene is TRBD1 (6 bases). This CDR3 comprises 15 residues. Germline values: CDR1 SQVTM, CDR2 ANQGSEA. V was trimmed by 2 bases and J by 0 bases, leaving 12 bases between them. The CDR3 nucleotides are TGCAGCGTTGAATTGTACAGGGCTAGCACAGATACGCAGTATTTT. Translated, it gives CSVELYRASTDTQYF.

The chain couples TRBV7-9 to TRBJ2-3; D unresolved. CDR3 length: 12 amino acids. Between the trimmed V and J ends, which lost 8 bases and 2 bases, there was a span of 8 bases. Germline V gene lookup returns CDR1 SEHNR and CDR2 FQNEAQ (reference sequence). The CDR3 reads CASGGFTDTQYF. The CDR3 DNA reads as TGTGCCAGCGGCGGATTCACAGATACGCAGTATTTT. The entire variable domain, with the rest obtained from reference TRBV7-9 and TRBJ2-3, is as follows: DTGVSQNPRHKITKRGQNVTFRCDPISEHNRLYWYRQTLGQGPEFLTYFQNEAQLEKSRLLSDRFSAERPKGSFSTLEIQRTEQGDSAMYLCASGGFTDTQYFGPGTRLTVL.

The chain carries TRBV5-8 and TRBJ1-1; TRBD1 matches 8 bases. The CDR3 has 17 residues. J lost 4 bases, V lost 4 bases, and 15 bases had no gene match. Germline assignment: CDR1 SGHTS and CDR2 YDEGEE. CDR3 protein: CASSPQWAGQAPTEAFF. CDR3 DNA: TGTGCCAGCAGCCCCCAATGGGCGGGACAGGCGCCCACTGAAGCTTTCTTT.

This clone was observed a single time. The CDR3 protein is CASSIDLRGLGSNQPQHF. The CDR3 coding sequence is TGTGCCAGTAGTATAGATTTAAGGGGCTTGGGGAGCAATCAGCCCCAGCATTTT. The chain couples TRBV19 to TRBJ1-5; D possibly corresponds to TRBD1 (5 bases). The CDR3 is 18 residues long. V was clipped by 0 bases and J by 1 base, with 16 bases between them. Germline V CDR1 and CDR2: LNHDA, SQIVND (reference sequence).

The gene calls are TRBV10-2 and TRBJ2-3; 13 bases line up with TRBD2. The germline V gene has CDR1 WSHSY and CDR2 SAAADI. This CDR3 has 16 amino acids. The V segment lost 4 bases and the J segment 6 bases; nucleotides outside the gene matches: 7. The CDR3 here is CASSGGLAGVGDTQYF. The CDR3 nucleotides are TGCGCCAGCAGTGGAGGACTAGCGGGAGTTGGGGATACGCAGTATTTT.

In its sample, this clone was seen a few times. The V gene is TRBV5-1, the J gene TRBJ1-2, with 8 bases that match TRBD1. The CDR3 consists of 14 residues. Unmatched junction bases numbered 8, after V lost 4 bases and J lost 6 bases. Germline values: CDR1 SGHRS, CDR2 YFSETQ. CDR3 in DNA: TGCGCCAGCAGCACCGGACAGGGAAGGAATGGCTACACCTTC. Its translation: CASSTGQGRNGYTF.

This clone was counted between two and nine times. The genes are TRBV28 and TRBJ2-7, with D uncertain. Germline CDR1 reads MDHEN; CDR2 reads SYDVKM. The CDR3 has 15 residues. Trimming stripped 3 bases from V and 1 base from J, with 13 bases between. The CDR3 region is CASSFHGSRSYEQYF. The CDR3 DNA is TGTGCCAGCAGTTTTCACGGCAGTCGTTCCTACGAGCAGTACTTC.